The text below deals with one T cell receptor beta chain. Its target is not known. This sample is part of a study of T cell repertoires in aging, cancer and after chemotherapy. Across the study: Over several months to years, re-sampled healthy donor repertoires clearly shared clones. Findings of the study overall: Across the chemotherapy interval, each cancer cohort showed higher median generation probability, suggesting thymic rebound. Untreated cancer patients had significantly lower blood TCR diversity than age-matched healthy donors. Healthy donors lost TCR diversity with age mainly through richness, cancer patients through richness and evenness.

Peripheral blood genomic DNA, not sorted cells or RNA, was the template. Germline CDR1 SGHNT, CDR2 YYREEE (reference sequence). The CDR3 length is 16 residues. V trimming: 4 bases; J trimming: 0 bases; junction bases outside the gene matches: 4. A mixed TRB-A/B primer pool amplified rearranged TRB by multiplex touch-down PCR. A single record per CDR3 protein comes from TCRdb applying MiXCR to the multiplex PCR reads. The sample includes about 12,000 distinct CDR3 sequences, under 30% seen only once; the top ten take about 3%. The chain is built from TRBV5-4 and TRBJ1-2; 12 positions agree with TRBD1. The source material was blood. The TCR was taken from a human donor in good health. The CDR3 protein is CASSPGQGASNYGYTF. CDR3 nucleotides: TGTGCCAGCAGCCCGGGACAGGGGGCATCTAACTATGGCTACACCTTC.